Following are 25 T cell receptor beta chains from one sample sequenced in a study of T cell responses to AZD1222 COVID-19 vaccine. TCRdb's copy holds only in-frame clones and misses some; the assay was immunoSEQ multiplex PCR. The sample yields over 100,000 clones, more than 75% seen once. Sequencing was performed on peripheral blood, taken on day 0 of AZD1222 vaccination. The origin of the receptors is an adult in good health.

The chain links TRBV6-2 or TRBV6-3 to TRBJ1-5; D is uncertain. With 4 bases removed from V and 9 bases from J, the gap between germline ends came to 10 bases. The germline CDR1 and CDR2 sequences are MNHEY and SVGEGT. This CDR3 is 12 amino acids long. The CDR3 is CASSSGPSPQHF. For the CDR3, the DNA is TGTGCCAGCAGTTCTGGTCCGTCGCCCCAGCATTTT.

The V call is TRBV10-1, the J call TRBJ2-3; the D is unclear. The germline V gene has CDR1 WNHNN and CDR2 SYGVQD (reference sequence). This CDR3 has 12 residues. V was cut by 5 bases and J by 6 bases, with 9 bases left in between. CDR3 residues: CASSSSLDTQYF. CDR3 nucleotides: TGCGCCAGCAGTAGCTCTTTGGATACGCAGTATTTT.

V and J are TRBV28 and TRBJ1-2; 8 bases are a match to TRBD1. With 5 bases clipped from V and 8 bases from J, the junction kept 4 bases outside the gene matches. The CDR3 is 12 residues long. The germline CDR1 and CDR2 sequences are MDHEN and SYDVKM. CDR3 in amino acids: CASSGQGWGYTF. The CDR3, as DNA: TGTGCCAGCAGTGGACAGGGTTGGGGCTACACCTTC.

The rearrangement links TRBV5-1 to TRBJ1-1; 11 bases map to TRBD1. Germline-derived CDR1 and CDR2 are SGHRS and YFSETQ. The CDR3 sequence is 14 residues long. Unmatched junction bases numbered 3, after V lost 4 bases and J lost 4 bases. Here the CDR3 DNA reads TGCGCCAGCAGCATTGGACAGGGGGCCACTGAAGCTTTCTTT. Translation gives CASSIGQGATEAFF.

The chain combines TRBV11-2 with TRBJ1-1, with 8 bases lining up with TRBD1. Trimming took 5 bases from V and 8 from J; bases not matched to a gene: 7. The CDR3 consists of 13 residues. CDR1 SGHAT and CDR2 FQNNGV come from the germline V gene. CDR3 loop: CASSRDRGGEAFF. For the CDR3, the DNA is TGTGCCAGCAGCCGTGACAGGGGTGGAGAAGCTTTCTTT.

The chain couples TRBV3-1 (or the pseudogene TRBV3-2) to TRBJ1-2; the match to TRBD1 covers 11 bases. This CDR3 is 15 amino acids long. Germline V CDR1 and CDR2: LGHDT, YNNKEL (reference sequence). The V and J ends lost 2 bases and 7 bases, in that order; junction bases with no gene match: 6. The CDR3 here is CASSQSLGTGGGYTF. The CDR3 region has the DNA TGTGCCAGCAGCCAAAGCTTGGGGACAGGGGGTGGCTACACCTTC.

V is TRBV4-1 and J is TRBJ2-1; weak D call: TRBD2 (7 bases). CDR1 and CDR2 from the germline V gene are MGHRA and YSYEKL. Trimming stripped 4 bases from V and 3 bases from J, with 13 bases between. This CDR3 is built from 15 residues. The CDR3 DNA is TGCGCCAGCAGCCCCACCGGGGGGCACTACAATGAGCAGTTCTTC. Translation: CASSPTGGHYNEQFF.

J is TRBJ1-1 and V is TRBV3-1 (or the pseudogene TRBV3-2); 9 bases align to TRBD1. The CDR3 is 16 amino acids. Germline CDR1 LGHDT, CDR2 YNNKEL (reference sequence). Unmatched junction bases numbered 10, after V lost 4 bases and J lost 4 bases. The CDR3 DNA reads TGTGCCAGCAGCCTGGGACAGGGAGCCGTCGGCACTGAAGCTTTCTTT. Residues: CASSLGQGAVGTEAFF.

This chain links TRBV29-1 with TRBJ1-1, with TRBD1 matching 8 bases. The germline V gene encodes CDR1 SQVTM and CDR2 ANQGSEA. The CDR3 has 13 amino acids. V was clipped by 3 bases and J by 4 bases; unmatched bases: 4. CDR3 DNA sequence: TGCAGCGTTGATCAGGGGGCCCGCACTGAAGCTTTCTTT. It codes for CSVDQGARTEAFF.

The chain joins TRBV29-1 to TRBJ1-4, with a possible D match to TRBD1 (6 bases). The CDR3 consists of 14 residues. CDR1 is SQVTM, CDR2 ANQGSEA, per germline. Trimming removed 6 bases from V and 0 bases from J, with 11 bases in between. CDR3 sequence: CSVTQGTTNEKLFF. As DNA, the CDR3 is TGCAGCGTGACACAGGGAACAACTAATGAAAAACTGTTTTTT.

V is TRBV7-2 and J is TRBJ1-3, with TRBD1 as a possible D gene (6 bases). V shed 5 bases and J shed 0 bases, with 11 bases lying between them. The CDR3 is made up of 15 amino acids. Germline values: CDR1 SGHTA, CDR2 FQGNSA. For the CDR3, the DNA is TGTGCCAGCAGCCCGGGACAAAGCTCTGGAAACACCATATATTTT. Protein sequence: CASSPGQSSGNTIYF.

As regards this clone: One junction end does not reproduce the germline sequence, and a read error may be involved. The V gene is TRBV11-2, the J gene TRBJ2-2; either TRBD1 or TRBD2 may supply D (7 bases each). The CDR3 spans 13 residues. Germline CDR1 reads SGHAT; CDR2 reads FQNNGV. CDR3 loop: CASSYDPGGGLFF. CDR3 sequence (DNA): TGTGCCAGCAGCTACGACCCAGGGGGGGGGCTGTTTTTT.

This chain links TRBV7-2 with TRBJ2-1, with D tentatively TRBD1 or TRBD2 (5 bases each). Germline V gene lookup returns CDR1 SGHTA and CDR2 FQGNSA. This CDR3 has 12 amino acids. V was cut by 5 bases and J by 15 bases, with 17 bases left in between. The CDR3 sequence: CASSVSTGPRFF. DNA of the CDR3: TGTGCCAGCAGCGTTAGTACGGGACCACGGTTCTTC.

The CDR3 here is CASRGRNEQYF. The CDR3 DNA follows: TGTGCCAGCAGGGGGCGAAACGAGCAGTACTTC. The gene calls are TRBV6-5 and TRBJ2-7; tentatively, D is TRBD1 (5 bases). CDR1 MNHEY and CDR2 SVGAGI come from the germline V gene. Trimming left V 6 bases short and J 5 bases short, with 8 bases between. This CDR3 comprises 11 residues.

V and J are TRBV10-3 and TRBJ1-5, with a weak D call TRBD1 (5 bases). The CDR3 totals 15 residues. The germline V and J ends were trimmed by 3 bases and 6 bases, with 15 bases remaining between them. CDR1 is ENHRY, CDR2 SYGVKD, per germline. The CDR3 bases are TGTGCCATCAGTGACATCCCGCAGGGTGGTCAGCCCCAGCATTTT. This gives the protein CAISDIPQGGQPQHF.

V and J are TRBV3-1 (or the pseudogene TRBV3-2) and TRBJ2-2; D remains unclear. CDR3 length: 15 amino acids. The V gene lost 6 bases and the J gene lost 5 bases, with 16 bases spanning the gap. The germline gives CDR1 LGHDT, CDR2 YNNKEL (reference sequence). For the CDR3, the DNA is TGTGCCAGCAGTCAACGGACGCTCGGGACCGGGGAGCTGTTTTTT. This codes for CASSQRTLGTGELFF.

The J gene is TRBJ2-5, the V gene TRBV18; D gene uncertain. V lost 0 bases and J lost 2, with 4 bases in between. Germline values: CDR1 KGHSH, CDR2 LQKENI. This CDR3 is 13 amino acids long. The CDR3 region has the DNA TGTGCCAGCTCACCACCAGGGCAAGAGACCCAGTACTTC. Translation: CASSPPGQETQYF.

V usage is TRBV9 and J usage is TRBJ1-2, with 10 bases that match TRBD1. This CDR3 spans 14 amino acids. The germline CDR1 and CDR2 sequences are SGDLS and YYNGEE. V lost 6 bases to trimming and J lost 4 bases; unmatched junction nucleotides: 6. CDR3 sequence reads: CASTQGQGIYGYTF. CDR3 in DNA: TGTGCCAGCACCCAGGGACAGGGGATCTATGGCTACACCTTC.

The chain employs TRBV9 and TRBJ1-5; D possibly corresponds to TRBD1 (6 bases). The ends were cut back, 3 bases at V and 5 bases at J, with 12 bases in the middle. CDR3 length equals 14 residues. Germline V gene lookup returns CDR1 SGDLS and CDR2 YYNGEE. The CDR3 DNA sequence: TGTGCCAGCAGCGCGGGGGGGGGCTATCAGCCCCAGCATTTT. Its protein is CASSAGGGYQPQHF.

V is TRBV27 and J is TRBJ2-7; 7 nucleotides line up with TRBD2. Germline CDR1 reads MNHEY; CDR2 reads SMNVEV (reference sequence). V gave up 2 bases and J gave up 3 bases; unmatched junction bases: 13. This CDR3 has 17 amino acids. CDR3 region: CASSLASRLAAHYEQYF. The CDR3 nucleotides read TGTGCCAGCAGTTTAGCCTCACGGCTAGCGGCTCACTACGAGCAGTACTTC.

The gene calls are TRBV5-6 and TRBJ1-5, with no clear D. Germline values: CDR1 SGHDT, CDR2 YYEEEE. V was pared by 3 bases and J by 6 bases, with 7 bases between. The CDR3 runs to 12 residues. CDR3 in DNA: TGTGCCAGCAGCTCGTATGGTCAGCCCCAGCATTTT. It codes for CASSSYGQPQHF.

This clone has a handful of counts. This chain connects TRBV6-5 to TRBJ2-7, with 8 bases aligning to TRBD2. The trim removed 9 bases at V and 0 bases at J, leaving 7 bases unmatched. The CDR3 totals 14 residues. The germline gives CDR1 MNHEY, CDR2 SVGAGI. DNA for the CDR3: TGTGCCAGTACTTCCGGGACTAGCTCCTACGAGCAGTACTTC. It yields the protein CASTSGTSSYEQYF.

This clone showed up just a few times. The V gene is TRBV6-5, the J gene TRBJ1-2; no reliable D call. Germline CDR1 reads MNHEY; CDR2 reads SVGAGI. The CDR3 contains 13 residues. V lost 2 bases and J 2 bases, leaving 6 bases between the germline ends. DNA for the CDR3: TGTGCCAGCAGTTACGCCCAAAACTATGGCTACACCTTC. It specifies CASSYAQNYGYTF.

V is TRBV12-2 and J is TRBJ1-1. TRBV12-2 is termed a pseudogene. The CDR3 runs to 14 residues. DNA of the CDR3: TGTGCAAGTCGCTTCCTCAGCGGGAACACTGAAGCTTTCTTT. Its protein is CASRFLSGNTEAFF.

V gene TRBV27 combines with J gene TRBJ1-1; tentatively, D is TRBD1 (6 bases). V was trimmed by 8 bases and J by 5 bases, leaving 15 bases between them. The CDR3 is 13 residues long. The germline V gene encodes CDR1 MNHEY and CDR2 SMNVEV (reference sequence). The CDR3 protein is CASRPQGLTEAFF. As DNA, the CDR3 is TGTGCCAGCCGTCCACAGGGTCTGACTGAAGCTTTCTTT.